This is a list of T cell receptor beta chains from one sample in a study of response to subunit inactivated influenza vaccine. TCRdb independently ran MiXCR on the RT-PCR reads; one entry per CDR3 protein. Of around 480,000 distinct CDR3 sequences in the sample, approximately 11% were seen once. The source was PBMCs from blood, collected roughly 48 days after vaccination. These receptors were taken from a man aged 50 to 60 who received an inactivated influenza vaccine. The CDR3 runs from the conserved cysteine through the conserved F or W. Each record gives: D gene, V gene, clone size, J gene, CDR3 DNA, CDR3 protein. The D gene is left open where the match is weak. Expanded clones get a size class; other rows say once, few or many, or leave the size out.

d_call: -
v_call: TRBV29-1
clone_size: many
j_call: TRBJ2-3
cdr3_nt: TGCAGCGTTGAAGTAAGGGTGGCAGATACGCAGTATTTT
cdr3_aa: CSVEVRVADTQYF

d_call: TRBD2
v_call: TRBV6-2/TRBV6-3
clone_size: -
j_call: TRBJ2-4
cdr3_nt: TGTGCCAGCAGTTACTCGGGGGGGTTCATTCAGTACTTC
cdr3_aa: CASSYSGGFIQYF

d_call: -
v_call: TRBV9
clone_size: -
j_call: TRBJ2-3
cdr3_nt: TGTGCCAGCAGCGTAGGACTCAGAGGGGGGCGAAGCACAGATACGCAGTATTTT
cdr3_aa: CASSVGLRGGRSTDTQYF

d_call: -
v_call: TRBV5-1
clone_size: few
j_call: TRBJ1-6
cdr3_nt: TGCGCCAGCAGATTCGTAGGACAGCCTAATTCACCCCTCCACTTT
cdr3_aa: CASRFVGQPNSPLHF

d_call: -
v_call: TRBV5-1
clone_size: many
j_call: TRBJ2-2
cdr3_nt: TGCGCCAGCAGCTTTACCCCAGGCGGGGAGCTGTTTTTT
cdr3_aa: CASSFTPGGELFF

d_call: -
v_call: TRBV12-3/TRBV12-4
clone_size: many
j_call: TRBJ2-1
cdr3_nt: TGTGCCAGCAGTTTCTCCGGGAGCCACAATGAGCAGTTCTTC
cdr3_aa: CASSFSGSHNEQFF

d_call: -
v_call: TRBV20-1
clone_size: few
j_call: TRBJ1-2
cdr3_nt: TGCAGTGCTAGAGCCCCTAATCTATATGGCTACACCTTC
cdr3_aa: CSARAPNLYGYTF

d_call: -
v_call: TRBV7-9
clone_size: few
j_call: TRBJ1-2
cdr3_nt: TGTGCCAGCAGCCCCCCCGGGTCCTATGGCTACACCTTC
cdr3_aa: CASSPPGSYGYTF

d_call: -
v_call: TRBV21-1
clone_size: -
j_call: TRBJ2-4
cdr3_nt: TGTGCCAGCAGCCCTCGGACAGGATTAGCCAAAAACATTCAGTACTTC
cdr3_aa: CASSPRTGLAKNIQYF

d_call: -
v_call: TRBV5-1
clone_size: -
j_call: TRBJ2-2
cdr3_nt: TGCGCCAGCAGCCCCGACAGATCTAACACCGGGGAGCTGTTTTTT
cdr3_aa: CASSPDRSNTGELFF

d_call: -
v_call: TRBV5-1
clone_size: -
j_call: TRBJ2-7
cdr3_nt: TGCGCCAGCAGCTTGTCCGGGGCAAGTATCTCCGAGCAGTACTTC
cdr3_aa: CASSLSGASISEQYF

d_call: -
v_call: TRBV5-1
clone_size: -
j_call: TRBJ2-1
cdr3_nt: TGCGCCAGCAGCTTGGCCCGCCTTGGGCAGGGAACGAATGAGCAGTTCTTC
cdr3_aa: CASSLARLGQGTNEQFF

d_call: TRBD2
v_call: TRBV6-2/TRBV6-3
clone_size: -
j_call: TRBJ2-7
cdr3_nt: TGTGCCAGCAGGCGGACTAGCGGATTTAATTACCTCTCCTACGAGCAGTACTTC
cdr3_aa: CASRRTSGFNYLSYEQYF

d_call: -
v_call: TRBV5-1
clone_size: -
j_call: TRBJ1-4
cdr3_nt: TGCGCCAGCAGCTCCCTGACAGCCGGGGGAAAACTGTTTTTT
cdr3_aa: CASSSLTAGGKLFF

d_call: -
v_call: TRBV7-9
clone_size: few
j_call: TRBJ2-3
cdr3_nt: TGTGCCAGCAGCTCAGCACTTTCGCCGAGCACAGATACGCAGTATTTT
cdr3_aa: CASSSALSPSTDTQYF

d_call: -
v_call: TRBV29-1
clone_size: many
j_call: TRBJ1-1
cdr3_nt: TGCAGCGGGAGACAGCCCTTGAACACTGAAGCTTTCTTT
cdr3_aa: CSGRQPLNTEAFF

d_call: TRBD1
v_call: TRBV3-1
clone_size: -
j_call: TRBJ2-7
cdr3_nt: TGTGCCAGCAGCCGAAGGCCGACGATACAGGGGAACACCGGGTACGAGCAGTACTTC
cdr3_aa: CASSRRPTIQGNTGYEQYF

d_call: -
v_call: TRBV6-1
clone_size: many
j_call: TRBJ1-5
cdr3_nt: TGTGCCAGCAGACCACCCCTGACGGGCGGTAGCAATCAGCCCCAGCATTTT
cdr3_aa: CASRPPLTGGSNQPQHF

d_call: TRBD1
v_call: TRBV5-1
clone_size: -
j_call: TRBJ1-2
cdr3_nt: TGCGCCAGCAGCCCCCTTGGGACAGGACCTAACTATGGCTACACCTTC
cdr3_aa: CASSPLGTGPNYGYTF

d_call: -
v_call: TRBV4-2
clone_size: few
j_call: TRBJ2-7
cdr3_nt: TGTGCCAGCAGCCCAGATCGTTCGGCCTTCTACGAGCAGTACTTC
cdr3_aa: CASSPDRSAFYEQYF

d_call: TRBD1
v_call: TRBV20-1
clone_size: -
j_call: TRBJ2-5
cdr3_nt: TGCTGTGCTAGAGATGGACAGGGGGCTCACGAGACCCAGTACTTC
cdr3_aa: CCARDGQGAHETQYF

d_call: TRBD1
v_call: TRBV5-1
clone_size: -
j_call: TRBJ2-1
cdr3_nt: TGCGCCAGCTGCTCGAGGGACAGGGGCCGGAATGAGCAGTTCTTC
cdr3_aa: CASCSRDRGRNEQFF

d_call: TRBD2
v_call: TRBV20-1
clone_size: -
j_call: TRBJ2-5
cdr3_nt: TGCAGTGCTAGATCCCGACTAGCGGGGATGGAGACCCAGTACTTC
cdr3_aa: CSARSRLAGMETQYF

d_call: TRBD1
v_call: TRBV29-1
clone_size: -
j_call: TRBJ2-5
cdr3_nt: TGCAGCGTAGAGGACAGGGGAAAAGGGACCCAGTACTTC
cdr3_aa: CSVEDRGKGTQYF

d_call: -
v_call: TRBV5-1
clone_size: -
j_call: TRBJ2-3
cdr3_nt: TGCGCCAGCAGCTTGGCGACAGCTAGCACAGATACGCAGTATTTT
cdr3_aa: CASSLATASTDTQYF

d_call: -
v_call: TRBV15
clone_size: few
j_call: TRBJ2-3
cdr3_nt: TGTGCCACCAGCAGAGGACCCGGGTTTTACACAGATACGCAGTATTTT
cdr3_aa: CATSRGPGFYTDTQYF

d_call: TRBD1
v_call: TRBV5-5
clone_size: -
j_call: TRBJ2-2
cdr3_nt: TGTGCCAGCAGCTTTTGGCGGACAGGGTCGAACACCGGGGAGCTGTTTTTT
cdr3_aa: CASSFWRTGSNTGELFF

d_call: -
v_call: TRBV15
clone_size: -
j_call: TRBJ1-3
cdr3_nt: TGTGCCACCAGCAGAAGGAGGCCCTCTGGAAACACCATATATTTT
cdr3_aa: CATSRRRPSGNTIYF

d_call: -
v_call: TRBV19
clone_size: -
j_call: TRBJ1-6
cdr3_nt: TGTGCCAGTAGTATTCAAGGTGGACTGTTTAATTCACCCCTCCACTTT
cdr3_aa: CASSIQGGLFNSPLHF

d_call: TRBD1
v_call: TRBV7-8
clone_size: -
j_call: TRBJ1-4
cdr3_nt: TGTGCCAGCAGGGGAGGGGGCCCCCTTGGGGTTGAAAAACTGTTTTTT
cdr3_aa: CASRGGGPLGVEKLFF

d_call: -
v_call: TRBV15
clone_size: many
j_call: TRBJ1-3
cdr3_nt: TGTGCCACCAGCAGTGGGGCAGCTTCTGGAAACACCATATATTTT
cdr3_aa: CATSSGAASGNTIYF

d_call: TRBD2
v_call: TRBV5-1
clone_size: -
j_call: TRBJ2-3
cdr3_nt: TGCGCCAGCAGACGGACTAGCGGGAGCACAGATACGCAGTATTTT
cdr3_aa: CASRRTSGSTDTQYF

d_call: -
v_call: TRBV10-3
clone_size: -
j_call: TRBJ2-1
cdr3_nt: TGTGCCATCAGTGAGACAGTAATCGAGCAGTTCTTC
cdr3_aa: CAISETVIEQFF

d_call: -
v_call: TRBV4-3
clone_size: -
j_call: TRBJ2-7
cdr3_nt: TGCGCCAGCAGCCAAGATTTGGACAGTTTTCGTTACTTC
cdr3_aa: CASSQDLDSFRYF

d_call: TRBD1
v_call: TRBV6-1
clone_size: -
j_call: TRBJ1-5
cdr3_nt: TGTGCCAGCAGTATTACGACAGGGAGCAATCAGCCCCAGCATTTT
cdr3_aa: CASSITTGSNQPQHF

d_call: TRBD2
v_call: TRBV7-2
clone_size: few
j_call: TRBJ2-5
cdr3_nt: TGTGCCAGCAGCCAAAGCGGGAGGCCGAGGGAGACCCAGTACTTC
cdr3_aa: CASSQSGRPRETQYF

d_call: TRBD2
v_call: TRBV4-1
clone_size: few
j_call: TRBJ2-7
cdr3_nt: TGCGCCAGCAGCCGCGAAGGACTAGCGGGAAACGAGCAGTACTTC
cdr3_aa: CASSREGLAGNEQYF

d_call: TRBD2
v_call: TRBV4-3
clone_size: many
j_call: TRBJ2-3
cdr3_nt: TGCGCCAGCAGCCAAGATCCCGGGACTAGCCACTCTAGCACAGATACGCAGTATTTT
cdr3_aa: CASSQDPGTSHSSTDTQYF

d_call: -
v_call: TRBV5-1
clone_size: -
j_call: TRBJ1-2
cdr3_nt: TGCGCCAGCAGCTTGGACGGAATAGCTGTCGGCTACACCTTC
cdr3_aa: CASSLDGIAVGYTF

d_call: TRBD1
v_call: TRBV5-1
clone_size: few
j_call: TRBJ1-2
cdr3_nt: TGCGCCAGCAGCTTGGGGACAGGAAATGGCTACACCTTC
cdr3_aa: CASSLGTGNGYTF